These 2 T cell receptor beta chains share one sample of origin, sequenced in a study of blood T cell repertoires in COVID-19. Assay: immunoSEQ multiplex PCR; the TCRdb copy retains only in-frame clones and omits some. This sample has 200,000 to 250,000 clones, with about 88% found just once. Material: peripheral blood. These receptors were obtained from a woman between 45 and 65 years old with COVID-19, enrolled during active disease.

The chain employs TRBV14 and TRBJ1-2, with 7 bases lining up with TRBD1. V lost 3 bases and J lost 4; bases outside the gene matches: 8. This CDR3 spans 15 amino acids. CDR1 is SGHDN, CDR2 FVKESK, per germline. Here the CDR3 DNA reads TGTGCCAGCAGCCATTCCGGGACAGCTATCTATGGCTACACCTTC. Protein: CASSHSGTAIYGYTF. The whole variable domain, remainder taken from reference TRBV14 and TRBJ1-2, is EAGVTQFPSHSVIEKGQTVTLRCDPISGHDNLYWYRRVMGKEIKFLLHFVKESKQDESGMPNNRFLAERTGGTYSTLKVQPAELEDSGVYFCASSHSGTAIYGYTFGSGTRLTVV.

The CDR3 loop is CASSRGGALGNEQFF. The CDR3 DNA follows: TGTGCCAGCAGCCGCGGGGGGGCCTTGGGCAATGAGCAGTTCTTC. This sequence joins TRBV5-8 and TRBJ2-1; 9 nucleotides line up with TRBD2. V lost 4 bases, J lost 6 bases, and 8 bases stayed unmatched. The V gene's germline CDR1 is SGHTS and CDR2 YDEGEE. This CDR3 spans 15 amino acids. The whole variable domain, remainder taken from reference TRBV5-8 and TRBJ2-1, is EAGVTQSPTHLIKTRGQQATLRCSPISGHTSVYWYQQALGLGLQFLLWYDEGEERNRGNFPPRFSGRQFPNYSSELNVNALELEDSALYLCASSRGGALGNEQFFGPGTRLTVL.